The entry below gives a single TCR beta chain sequence along with its context. Its specificity is not known. The data were taken from a study of T cells in Graves' hyperthyroidism and ophthalmopathy. General observations from the study: Ophthalmopathy prediction by the model preceded onset by a median roughly 6 months.

With 6 bases removed from V and 3 bases from J, the gap between germline ends came to 17 bases. The CDR3 runs to 15 residues. Germline V gene lookup returns CDR1 KGHSH and CDR2 LQKENI. Amplification targeted TCR beta CDR3 regions from RNA transcripts. TCR CDR3 regions were first amplified by RT-PCR with HTBI primers. One entry per CDR3 protein results from TCRdb running MiXCR on the multiplex PCR reads. Altogether roughly 300,000 distinct CDR3 sequences are present, less than 30% being singletons, with the ten largest covering 25% to 30%. Clinical symptoms, serum thyroxine, TRAb, thyroid ultrasound and orbital computed tomography established diagnosis. Blood was drawn at first hyperthyroidism diagnosis, before any ophthalmopathy symptoms.

Sequencing used blood. V and J are TRBV18 and TRBJ1-2; D may be TRBD1 (5 bases). This TCR derives from a middle-aged man with Graves' hyperthyroidism that later progressed to Graves' ophthalmopathy. The CDR3 is CASSPEAGDDYGYTF. Here the CDR3 DNA reads TGTGCCAGCTCTCCCGAGGCGGGGGATGACTATGGCTACACCTTC.